This T cell receptor beta chain was sequenced during a study of somatic mutations in cytotoxic T cells in rheumatoid arthritis. TCRdb's copy holds only in-frame clones and misses some; the assay was immunoSEQ multiplex PCR. The sample lists around 20,000 clones, 68% occurring once. The sequencing input was CD8+ T cells sorted from blood. This clonotype was obtained from an adult with rheumatoid arthritis.

Here the CDR3 DNA reads TGCGCCAGCAGCCTGGGGACAGAACAGTACTTC. Residues: CASSLGTEQYF. The rearrangement uses TRBV5-1 and TRBJ2-7, with 7 positions matching TRBD1. Germline V gene sequence: CDR1 SGHRS, CDR2 YFSETQ. Trimming cost V 4 bases and J 10 bases; bases outside gene matches: 5. The CDR3 is made up of 11 amino acids.